These 2 T cell receptor beta chains came from one sample sequenced in a study of blood T cell repertoires in COVID-19. Method: immunoSEQ multiplex PCR; TCRdb's copy keeps in-frame clones and lacks some. The data contain approximately 300,000 clones, about 90% of them singletons. The sample consisted of peripheral blood. The receptors come from a woman in her twenties or thirties with COVID-19, enrolled during active disease.

This sequence joins TRBV5-1 and TRBJ1-2, with 8 bases identical to TRBD1. This CDR3 spans 14 amino acids. Per germline, CDR1 SGHRS and CDR2 YFSETQ. The V and J ends lost 0 bases and 3 bases, in that order; junction bases with no gene match: 1. CDR3 in amino acids: CASSLAGGDYGYTF. The CDR3 coding sequence is TGCGCCAGCAGCTTGGCAGGGGGCGACTATGGCTACACCTTC.

This clone was found a few times. The chain recombines TRBV6-1 with TRBJ1-4; 8 bases agree with TRBD1. The CDR3 length is 15 residues. V dropped 3 bases and J dropped 4; count of bases not matched to a gene: 4. The germline gives CDR1 MNHNS, CDR2 SASEGT. The CDR3 reads CASSEQGAVNEKLFF. CDR3 nucleotides: TGTGCCAGCAGTGAGCAGGGGGCCGTTAATGAAAAACTGTTTTTT.